Below, 20 T cell receptor beta chains from the same sample are listed, as sequenced in a study of blood T cells in healthy people across ages. Alongside a J-beta primer mix, a sample-barcoded 5' primer served in a second PCR lasting roughly 7 to 12 cycles. MiXCR was run by TCRdb on the 5' RACE reads, yielding one entry per CDR3 protein. The sample carries more than 1,000,000 distinct CDR3 sequences, almost 25% recorded once. These sequences were also reported in another study, on T cells of mothers and their children.

The sequencing sample was made of blood. All receptors come from a girl aged 2 to 9 in good health.

The sample holds a few counts of this clonotype. V gene TRBV6-1 combines with J gene TRBJ2-5; no clear D. Germline V gives CDR1 MNHNS, CDR2 SASEGT. This CDR3 is built from 14 residues. Deletions cut 3 bases from V and 5 bases from J, with 13 bases between. In DNA form, the CDR3 reads TGTGCCAGCAGTGAGACTGCGCTGGGGGAGACCCAGTACTTC. Translation gives CASSETALGETQYF.

CDR3 region: CASSLEEHNEQFF. In DNA form, the CDR3 reads TGTGCCAGCAGCTTAGAAGAACACAATGAGCAGTTCTTC. The rearrangement joins TRBV7-9 to TRBJ2-5; D unclear. The end of the DNA is better explained by TRBJ2-1, so the J call may be wrong. Germline assignment: CDR1 SEHNR and CDR2 FQNEAQ (reference sequence). CDR3 length: 13 residues.

In its sample, this clonotype was seen a few times. The chain has TRBV25-1 and TRBJ2-5; D is unclear. Germline V lookup: CDR1 MGHDK, CDR2 SYGVNS. Trimming removed 3 bases from V and 6 bases from J, with 14 bases in between. CDR3 length: 14 residues. The CDR3 nucleotides read TGTGCCAGCAGTGAGGCGGCGTACGTGAAGACCCAGTACTTC. Amino acid sequence: CASSEAAYVKTQYF.

The chain carries TRBV7-2 and TRBJ2-5; tentatively, D is TRBD2 (6 bases). Per the germline V gene, CDR1 is SGHTA and CDR2 is FQGNSA. This CDR3 has 13 residues. Trimming cost V 5 bases and J 6 bases, with 13 bases left between them. CDR3 in amino acids: CASSLGLRQTQYF. The DNA of the CDR3 is TGTGCCAGCAGCCTGGGACTCCGTCAGACCCAGTACTTC. The variable domain in full, completed from reference TRBV7-2 and TRBJ2-5, reads GAGVSQSPSNKVTEKGKDVELRCDPISGHTALYWYRQSLGQGLEFLIYFQGNSAPDKSGLPSDRFSAERTGGSVSTLTIQRTQQEDSAVYLCASSLGLRQTQYFGPGTRLLVL.

This chain links TRBV3-1 with TRBJ2-7; 8 bases fit TRBD2. The CDR3 is 15 amino acids. Trimming took 2 bases from V and 1 from J; bases not matched to a gene: 4. Germline V CDR1 and CDR2: LGHDT, YNNKEL (reference sequence). The CDR3 here is CASSQIAGGSYEQYF. The CDR3 DNA is TGTGCCAGCAGCCAAATCGCGGGAGGTTCCTACGAGCAGTACTTC.

Only a few counts were recorded for this clonotype. The chain couples TRBV7-3 to TRBJ2-1; D is undetermined. Germline V gene lookup returns CDR1 SGHTA and CDR2 FQGTGA. V was pared by 2 bases and J by 5 bases, with 10 bases between. There are 14 residues in the CDR3. CDR3 residues: CASSLGSPNNEQFF. CDR3 in DNA: TGTGCCAGCAGCTTAGGGTCTCCAAACAATGAGCAGTTCTTC.

The chain employs TRBV6-1 and TRBJ2-5; D call uncertain. Trimming left V 11 bases short and J 3 bases short, with 16 bases between. This CDR3 comprises 13 residues. In germline, CDR1 is MNHNS, CDR2 SASEGT. Here the CDR3 reads CAGTTTGEETQYF. CDR3 DNA sequence: TGTGCCGGCACTACGACTGGAGAAGAGACCCAGTACTTC.

Of note for this clonotype: Since the CDR3 does not end with the conserved phenylalanine or tryptophan, this likely comes from a read error. This chain joins TRBV29-1 and TRBJ1-4; TRBD1 might be the D (6 bases). The ends were cut back, 5 bases at V and 12 bases at J, with 13 bases in the middle. The CDR3 length is 11 residues. Germline V gives CDR1 SQVTM, CDR2 ANQGSEA. In nucleotides, the CDR3 is TGCAGCGTTTTACAGGGTTCCGAACTGTTTCTT. Residues: CSVLQGSELFL.

The chain carries TRBV20-1 and TRBJ2-5, with D perhaps matching TRBD2 (6 bases). The germline V gene encodes CDR1 DFQATT and CDR2 SNEGSKA (reference sequence). CDR3 length equals 16 residues. V lost 2 bases to trimming and J lost 3 bases, with 19 bases between them. CDR3 coding DNA: TGCAGTGCTAGATCGACAATGGACTACTTGGAAGAGACCCAGTACTTC. It translates to CSARSTMDYLEETQYF.

The rearrangement uses TRBV29-1 and TRBJ2-5, with a weak D call TRBD1 (6 bases). TRBJ2-7 matches the DNA end more closely, so the J call is doubtful. Germline V gene data show CDR1 as SQVTM and CDR2 as ANQGSEA. The CDR3 consists of 12 residues. The DNA of the CDR3 is TGCAGCGTTGAAATGCAGGGGAACGAGCAGTACTTC. Translating gives CSVEMQGNEQYF.

The chain uses TRBV7-2 and TRBJ2-2; the D is unclear. Trimming pared 3 bases from V and 3 bases from J, leaving 8 bases between. Per germline, CDR1 SGHTA and CDR2 FQGNSA. CDR3 length equals 14 residues. The CDR3 DNA reads as TGTGCCAGCAGCTTGACCCGCGACACCGGGGAGCTGTTTTTT. Amino acids: CASSLTRDTGELFF.

The chain employs TRBV9 and TRBJ2-2; a weak D match, TRBD1 (5 bases). This CDR3 is 13 amino acids long. Trimming took off 1 base at V and 6 bases at J, with 7 bases between the two ends. From germline, CDR1 is SGDLS and CDR2 YYNGEE. CDR3 DNA sequence: TGTGCCAGCAGCGTAATAGGGGCCGGGGAGCTGTTTTTT. Translation: CASSVIGAGELFF. Variable domain in full (rest from reference TRBV9 and TRBJ2-2): DSGVTQTPKHLITATGQRVTLRCSPRSGDLSVYWYQQSLDQGLQFLIQYYNGEERAKGNILERFSAQQFPDLHSELNLSSLELGDSALYFCASSVIGAGELFFGEGSRLTVL.

V gene TRBV10-3 combines with J gene TRBJ1-2; tentatively, D is TRBD1 (5 bases). Germline V gene sequence: CDR1 ENHRY, CDR2 SYGVKD. This CDR3 contains 17 residues. The ends were cut back, 2 bases at V and 2 bases at J, with 18 bases in the middle. CDR3 coding DNA: TGTGCCATCAGTGAGGAGACGGGACGGCTCGAGAACTATGGCTACACCTTC. Translation gives CAISEETGRLENYGYTF.

This clonotype was seen more than once but under ten times. The chain links TRBV7-9 to TRBJ2-5; no clear D. V gave up 1 base and J gave up 5 bases, with 11 bases separating them. The CDR3 runs 14 residues. Per germline, CDR1 SEHNR and CDR2 FQNEAQ (reference sequence). The CDR3 DNA sequence: TGTGCCAGCAGCTTAGTTTTTGTGTTGGAGACCCAGTACTTC. The encoded protein is CASSLVFVLETQYF.

This clonotype was found a few times. The chain carries TRBV3-1 and TRBJ2-7, with TRBD1 as a possible D gene (6 bases). The CDR3 is 14 amino acids. Between the trimmed V and J ends, which lost 4 bases and 2 bases, there was a span of 12 bases. Germline V lookup: CDR1 LGHDT, CDR2 YNNKEL (reference sequence). The chain's CDR3 is CASSPNREPYEQYF. The CDR3, as DNA: TGTGCCAGCAGCCCGAACAGGGAACCCTACGAGCAGTACTTC.

This clonotype was counted only a few times. The chain recombines TRBV4-2 with TRBJ2-7; 7 positions agree with TRBD2. V lost 3 bases to trimming and J lost 3 bases; unmatched junction nucleotides: 14. The CDR3 length is 17 residues. Germline V gene data show CDR1 as LGHNA and CDR2 as YNFKEQ. CDR3 in DNA: TGTGCCAGCAGCCAGATGTTGGGGGGGTCCATCTACTACGAGCAGTACTTC. Protein sequence: CASSQMLGGSIYYEQYF.

The rearrangement links TRBV29-1 to TRBJ2-3; a weak D match, TRBD2 (5 bases). The V gene's germline CDR1 is SQVTM and CDR2 ANQGSEA. Trimming removed 7 bases from V and 3 bases from J, with 17 bases in between. CDR3 length: 14 amino acids. CDR3 coding DNA: TGCAGCGCAACCGACCGGGGAGAAACAGATACGCAGTATTTT. It codes for CSATDRGETDTQYF.

The gene calls are TRBV6-5 and TRBJ2-5, with 8 bases that match TRBD1. This CDR3 contains 19 residues. J was trimmed by 3 bases and V by 2 bases; bases with no gene match: 17. Germline V gives CDR1 MNHEY, CDR2 SVGAGI. CDR3 loop: CASSYKTDYLQGVEETQYF. CDR3 nucleotides: TGTGCCAGCAGTTACAAGACTGATTATTTACAGGGGGTTGAAGAGACCCAGTACTTC.

The chain uses TRBV28 and TRBJ2-5; possible D gene TRBD2, 5 bases. This CDR3 spans 15 amino acids. Germline V gives CDR1 MDHEN, CDR2 SYDVKM. V dropped 3 bases and J dropped 2 bases, with 13 bases sitting between them. CDR3 protein: CASSFQRFPQETQYF. In nucleotides, the CDR3 is TGTGCCAGCAGTTTCCAGCGGTTCCCGCAAGAGACCCAGTACTTC.

The V gene is TRBV29-1, the J gene TRBJ2-2; 11 nucleotides match TRBD2. Germline-derived CDR1 and CDR2 are SQVTM and ANQGSEA. V gave up 4 bases and J gave up 6 bases; unmatched junction bases: 19. The CDR3 totals 19 residues. For the CDR3, the DNA is TGCAGCGTTGTCAAGGTTCCCTTCCTAGCGGGAGGTACCGCCGGGGAGCTGTTTTTT. As protein: CSVVKVPFLAGGTAGELFF.